The clone carrying this TCR beta chain occurred many times. Documented time point: persistent/refractory GD, antithyroid drugs over 5 years with positive TRAb. TCR sequences were obtained from RNA taken from PBMCs. Germline V CDR1 and CDR2: MDHEN, SYDVKM. This CDR3 region has 12 residues. Trimming cost V 8 bases and J 6 bases, with 10 bases left between them. In building TCR beta libraries, iRepertoire HTBI primers were used together with Arm-PCR of CDR3 regions. TCRdb re-called the multiplex PCR reads with MiXCR, one entry per CDR3 protein. The profile shows more than 350,000 distinct CDR3 sequences, 20% to 25% of them singletons. This sample was included in a study of regulatory T cells in long-lasting Graves disease. For the study at large: Those with persistent Graves' disease had received antithyroid drugs for over 5 years with positive TSH receptor antibodies.

This material consisted of peripheral blood mononuclear cells (PBMCs), taken when the disease was refractory, from a patient treated with antithyroid drugs. The sequence came from a female donor with Graves disease. This chain uses TRBV28 with TRBJ2-2; D possibly corresponds to TRBD1 (5 bases). CDR3 nucleotides: TGTGCCAGCTCTAAAGGGGCCGGGGAGCTGTTTTTT. The encoded protein is CASSKGAGELFF.